These T cell receptor beta chains were read from a single sample in a study of cytomegalovirus exposure and HLA in healthy donors. Data came from immunoSEQ multiplex PCR; TCRdb stores just in-frame clones and leaves some out. The sample records under 250,000 clones, approximately 90% being singletons. Sequenced material: PBMCs. All receptors come from a woman aged 18-29 years in good health and CMV-seronegative. Each CDR3 is given with its conserved first and last residue. Not every row has a clone size; where given, it reads once, few, many or a size class.

CDR3aa,v_gene,abundance
CAGMDRGQGYTF,TRBV30,-
CASSQRDRDTQYF,TRBV19,once
CASNPLQGQANYGYTF,TRBV19,-
CASSIHGDSYGYTF,TRBV19,-
CASSHSQGTGELFF,TRBV6-1,-
CASSLSRGNYGYTF,TRBV6-5,-
CASRARAGIERNTGELFF,TRBV5-4,-
CASSLSPRQGARQETQYF,TRBV27,-
CASSPERVAGVHEQYF,TRBV11-3,-
CASSPQGGDYGYTF,TRBV6-5,-
CASSLSPSGRSNEQFF,TRBV27,-
CASAVGGSQETQYF,TRBV12-5,-
CASSEVVTGSLDYGYTF,TRBV25-1,-
CAISETGAGNTEAFF,TRBV10-3,-
CASSYSAGGKEQFF,TRBV6-5,-
CASSSGQAVDSGNTIYF,TRBV11-2,-
CASSSQVPNTEAFF,TRBV7-2,-
CARVGAGRADTQYF,TRBV27,once
CASSSQVNTEAFF,TRBV27,-
CASSGDRAYEQYF,TRBV10-1,-
CASSSPGLAGTTDTQYF,TRBV28,-
CASRQPGTGGLYEQYF,TRBV28,-
CASSLVPGANTEAFF,TRBV27,-
CASRPTIRTSGICNEQFF,TRBV5-1,-
CASSLWIGLVSEQYF,TRBV27,-
CASRNITGNYGYTF,TRBV28,-
CASTPSRGRLAKNIQYF,TRBV2,-
CASSIRLVDEQFF,TRBV7-2,-
CASSRETLGNTIYF,TRBV6-6,-
CAWSQIPGTGLSEQYF,TRBV30,-
CASSEGGSTGELFF,TRBV5-1,-
CASIYGGAETQYF,TRBV6-1,-
CASSQKGIFQYGYTF,TRBV14,-
CAWKRRDSGNTIYF,TRBV30,-
CASSITYDGSSYNSPLHF,TRBV5-8,-
CASSRGNGNEQFF,TRBV6-1,-
CATDQGEKLFF,TRBV28,-
CASSHPEVGQETQYF,TRBV4-2,-
CASSEAGGDYGYTF,TRBV6-1,-
CASSLLPAGANNEQFF,TRBV27,-
CASSYGTGLSTDTQYF,TRBV28,once
CASSLLSRTSGYNEQFF,TRBV5-6,-
CASSVRGYSPLHF,TRBV2,few
CASSHRDRNYEQYF,TRBV6-1,-
CAWRQPVGSGRGNEQFF,TRBV30,-
CASSLAPTGPDEKLFF,TRBV5-4,-
CASMPLPRGEQYF,TRBV19,-
CASSSDRRGNEKLFF,TRBV7-2,-
CASSLAGTGGTEAFF,TRBV5-1,-
CASSQLAEQFF,TRBV4-1,-